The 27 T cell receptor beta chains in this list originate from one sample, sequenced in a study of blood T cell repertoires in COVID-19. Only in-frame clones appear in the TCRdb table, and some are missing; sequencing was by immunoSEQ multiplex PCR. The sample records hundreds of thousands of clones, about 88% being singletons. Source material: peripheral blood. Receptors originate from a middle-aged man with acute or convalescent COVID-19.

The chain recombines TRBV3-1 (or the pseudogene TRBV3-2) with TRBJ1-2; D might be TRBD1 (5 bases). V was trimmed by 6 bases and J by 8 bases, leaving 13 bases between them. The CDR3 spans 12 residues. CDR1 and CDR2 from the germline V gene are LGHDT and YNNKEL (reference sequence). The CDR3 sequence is CASRSGGGGYTF. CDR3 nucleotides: TGTGCCAGCAGATCCGGGGGAGGAGGCTACACCTTC.

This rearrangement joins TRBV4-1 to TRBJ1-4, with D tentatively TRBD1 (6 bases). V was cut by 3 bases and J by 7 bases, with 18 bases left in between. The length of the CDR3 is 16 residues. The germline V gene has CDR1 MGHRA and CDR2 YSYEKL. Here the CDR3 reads CASSQPEWGQGEKLFF. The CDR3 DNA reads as TGCGCCAGCAGCCAGCCCGAGTGGGGGCAGGGTGAAAAACTGTTTTTT.

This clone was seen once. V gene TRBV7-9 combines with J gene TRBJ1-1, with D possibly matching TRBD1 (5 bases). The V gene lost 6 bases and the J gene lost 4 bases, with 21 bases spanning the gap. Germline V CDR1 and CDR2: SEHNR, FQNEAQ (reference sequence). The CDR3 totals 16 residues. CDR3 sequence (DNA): TGTGCCAGCAGTTTTCCGGAGGGGTACTGGAGCACTGAAGCTTTCTTT. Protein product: CASSFPEGYWSTEAFF.

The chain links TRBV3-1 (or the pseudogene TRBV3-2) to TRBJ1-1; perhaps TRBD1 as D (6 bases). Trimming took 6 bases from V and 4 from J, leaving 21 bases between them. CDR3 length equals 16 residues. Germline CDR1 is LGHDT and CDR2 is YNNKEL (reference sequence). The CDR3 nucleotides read TGTGCCAGCAGTCCCTCGGGGGGCGCACGGGTCACTGAAGCTTTCTTT. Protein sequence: CASSPSGGARVTEAFF.

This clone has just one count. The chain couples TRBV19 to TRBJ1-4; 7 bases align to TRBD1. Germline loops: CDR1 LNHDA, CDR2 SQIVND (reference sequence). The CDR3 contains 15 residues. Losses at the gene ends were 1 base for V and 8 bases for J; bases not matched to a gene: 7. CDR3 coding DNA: TGTGCCAGTAGTATAGCGGCAGGGGGAGGAGAAAAACTGTTTTTT. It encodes CASSIAAGGGEKLFF.

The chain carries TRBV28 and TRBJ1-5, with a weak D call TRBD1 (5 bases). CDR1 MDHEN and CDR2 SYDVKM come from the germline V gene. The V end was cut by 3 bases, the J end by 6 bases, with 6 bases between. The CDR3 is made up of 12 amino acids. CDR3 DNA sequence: TGTGCCAGCAGTTTCGGGGGTCAGCCCCAGCATTTT. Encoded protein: CASSFGGQPQHF.

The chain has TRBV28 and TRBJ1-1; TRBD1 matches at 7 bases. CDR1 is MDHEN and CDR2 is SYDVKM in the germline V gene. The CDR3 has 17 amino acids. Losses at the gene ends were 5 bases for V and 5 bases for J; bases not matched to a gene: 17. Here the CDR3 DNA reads TGTGCCAGCAGTATGACAGGGTCTCTTTCTCCCGGGACTGAAGCTTTCTTT. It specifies CASSMTGSLSPGTEAFF.

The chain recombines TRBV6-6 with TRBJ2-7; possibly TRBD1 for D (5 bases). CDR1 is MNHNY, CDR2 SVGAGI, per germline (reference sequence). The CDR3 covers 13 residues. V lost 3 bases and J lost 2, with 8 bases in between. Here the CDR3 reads CASSYPRAYEQYF. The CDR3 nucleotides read TGTGCCAGCAGTTATCCCAGGGCCTACGAGCAGTACTTC.

The CDR3 loop reads CASSIGGQMYEQYF. CDR3 DNA sequence: TGTGCCAGTAGTATCGGGGGGCAAATGTACGAGCAGTACTTC. The chain employs TRBV19 and TRBJ2-7, with a tentative D call TRBD2 (7 bases). This CDR3 is built from 14 residues. The V gene's germline CDR1 is LNHDA and CDR2 SQIVND (reference sequence). V lost 3 bases to trimming and J lost 4 bases, with 13 bases between them.

This CDR3 is CASSPPSDTQYF. The DNA of the CDR3 is TGCGCCAGCAGCCCTCCCTCAGATACGCAGTATTTT. The chain has TRBV4-1 and TRBJ2-3; no clear D. The CDR3 is made up of 12 amino acids. Germline-derived CDR1 and CDR2 are MGHRA and YSYEKL. V dropped 4 bases and J dropped 4 bases, with 6 bases sitting between them.

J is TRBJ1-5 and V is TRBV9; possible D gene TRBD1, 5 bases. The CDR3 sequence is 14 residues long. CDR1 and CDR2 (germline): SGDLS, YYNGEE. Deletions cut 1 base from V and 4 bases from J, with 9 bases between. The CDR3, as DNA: TGTGCCAGCAGCGTATGGGGGGGAAATCAGCCCCAGCATTTT. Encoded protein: CASSVWGGNQPQHF.

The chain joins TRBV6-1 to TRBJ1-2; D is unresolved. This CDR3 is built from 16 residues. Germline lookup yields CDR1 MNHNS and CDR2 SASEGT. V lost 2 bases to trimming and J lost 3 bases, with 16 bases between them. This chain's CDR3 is CASSEYSRVGDYGYTF. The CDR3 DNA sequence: TGTGCCAGCAGTGAATACTCCCGGGTCGGTGACTATGGCTACACCTTC.

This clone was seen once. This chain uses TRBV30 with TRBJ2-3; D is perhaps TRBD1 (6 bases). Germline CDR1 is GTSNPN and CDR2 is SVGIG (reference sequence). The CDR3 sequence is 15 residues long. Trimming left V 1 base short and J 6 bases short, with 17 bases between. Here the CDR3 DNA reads TGTGCCTGGAGTGAATTTGGTGGGGGCGGGGATACGCAGTATTTT. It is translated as CAWSEFGGGGDTQYF.

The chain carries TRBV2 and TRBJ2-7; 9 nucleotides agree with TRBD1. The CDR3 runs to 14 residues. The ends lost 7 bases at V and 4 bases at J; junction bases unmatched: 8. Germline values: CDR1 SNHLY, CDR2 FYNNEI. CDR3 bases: TGTGCCAGCACCCCAAGGGACAGGGATTACGAGCAGTACTTC. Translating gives CASTPRDRDYEQYF.

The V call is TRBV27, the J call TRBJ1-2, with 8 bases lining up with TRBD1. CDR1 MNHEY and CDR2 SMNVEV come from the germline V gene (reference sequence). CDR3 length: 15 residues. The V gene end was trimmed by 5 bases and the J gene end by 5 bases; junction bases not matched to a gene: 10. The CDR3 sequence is CASSVTGGGMYGYTF. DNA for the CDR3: TGTGCCAGCAGTGTAACAGGGGGAGGGATGTATGGCTACACCTTC.

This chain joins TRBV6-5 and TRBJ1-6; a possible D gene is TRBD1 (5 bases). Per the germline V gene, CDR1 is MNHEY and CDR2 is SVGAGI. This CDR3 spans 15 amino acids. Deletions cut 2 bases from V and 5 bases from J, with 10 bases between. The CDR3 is CASSYRGGDNSPLHF. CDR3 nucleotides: TGTGCCAGCAGTTACAGGGGAGGAGATAATTCACCCCTCCACTTT.

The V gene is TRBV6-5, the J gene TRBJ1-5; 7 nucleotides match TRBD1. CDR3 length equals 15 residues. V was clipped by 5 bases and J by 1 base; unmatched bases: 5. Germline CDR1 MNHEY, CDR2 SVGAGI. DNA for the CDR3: TGTGCCAGCAGTACGACAGGGAGGAGCAATCAGCCCCAGCATTTT. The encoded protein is CASSTTGRSNQPQHF.

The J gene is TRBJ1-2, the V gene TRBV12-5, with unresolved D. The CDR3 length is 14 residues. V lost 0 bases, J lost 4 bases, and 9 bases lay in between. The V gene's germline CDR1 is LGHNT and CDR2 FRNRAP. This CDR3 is CASGLVPNSYGYTF. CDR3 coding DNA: TGTGCTAGTGGTTTGGTTCCAAACAGCTATGGCTACACCTTC.

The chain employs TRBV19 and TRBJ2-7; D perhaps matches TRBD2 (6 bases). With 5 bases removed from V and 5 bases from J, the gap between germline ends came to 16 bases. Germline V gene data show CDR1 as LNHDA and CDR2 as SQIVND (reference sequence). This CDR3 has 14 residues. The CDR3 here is CASSAGRGLDEQYF. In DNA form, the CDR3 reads TGTGCCAGTAGTGCTGGGCGGGGTCTCGACGAGCAGTACTTC.

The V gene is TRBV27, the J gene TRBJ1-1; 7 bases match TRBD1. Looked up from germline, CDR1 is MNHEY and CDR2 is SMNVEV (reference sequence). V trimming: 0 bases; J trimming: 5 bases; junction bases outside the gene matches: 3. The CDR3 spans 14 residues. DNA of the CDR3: TGTGCCAGCAGTTTATCGACAGGGAAAACTGAAGCTTTCTTT. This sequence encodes CASSLSTGKTEAFF.

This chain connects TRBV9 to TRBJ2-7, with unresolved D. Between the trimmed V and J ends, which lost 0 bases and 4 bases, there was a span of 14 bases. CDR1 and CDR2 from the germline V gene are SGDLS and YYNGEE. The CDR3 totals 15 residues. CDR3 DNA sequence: TGTGCCAGCAGCGTAGGAGGTAGAAGTGATTACGAGCAGTACTTC. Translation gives CASSVGGRSDYEQYF. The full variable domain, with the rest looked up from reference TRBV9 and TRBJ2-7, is DSGVTQTPKHLITATGQRVTLRCSPRSGDLSVYWYQQSLDQGLQFLIQYYNGEERAKGNILERFSAQQFPDLHSELNLSSLELGDSALYFCASSVGGRSDYEQYFGPGTRLTVT.

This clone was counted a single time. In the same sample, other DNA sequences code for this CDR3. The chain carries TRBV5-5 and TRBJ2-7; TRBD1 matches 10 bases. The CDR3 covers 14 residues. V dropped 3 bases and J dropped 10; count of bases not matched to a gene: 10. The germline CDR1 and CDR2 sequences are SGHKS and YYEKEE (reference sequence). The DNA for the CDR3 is TGTGCCAGCAGCTCCGGGACAGGGGTCGGCGAACAGTACTTC. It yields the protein CASSSGTGVGEQYF.

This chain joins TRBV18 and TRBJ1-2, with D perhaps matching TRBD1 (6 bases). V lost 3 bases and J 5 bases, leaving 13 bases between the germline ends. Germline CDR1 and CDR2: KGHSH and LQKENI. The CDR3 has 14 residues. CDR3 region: CASSPVQGIYGYTF. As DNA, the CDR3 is TGTGCCAGCTCACCCGTACAGGGAATATATGGCTACACCTTC.

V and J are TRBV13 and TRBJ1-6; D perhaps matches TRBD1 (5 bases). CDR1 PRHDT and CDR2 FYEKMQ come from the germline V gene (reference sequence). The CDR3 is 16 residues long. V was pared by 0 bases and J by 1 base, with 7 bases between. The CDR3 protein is CASSLGGGSYNSPLHF. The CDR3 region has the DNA TGTGCCAGCAGCTTAGGGGGGGGGTCCTATAATTCACCCCTCCACTTT.

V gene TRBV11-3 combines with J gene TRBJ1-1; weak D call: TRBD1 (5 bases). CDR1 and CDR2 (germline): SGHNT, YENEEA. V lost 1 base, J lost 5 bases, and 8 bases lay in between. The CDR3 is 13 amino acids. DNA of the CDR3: TGTGCCAGCAGCTTAGCACAGGCGACTGAAGCTTTCTTT. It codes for CASSLAQATEAFF. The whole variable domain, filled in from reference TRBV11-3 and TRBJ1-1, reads EAGVVQSPRYKIIEKKQPVAFWCNPISGHNTLYWYLQNLGQGPELLIRYENEEAVDDSQLPKDRFSAERLKGVDSTLKIQPAELGDSAVYLCASSLAQATEAFFGQGTRLTVV.

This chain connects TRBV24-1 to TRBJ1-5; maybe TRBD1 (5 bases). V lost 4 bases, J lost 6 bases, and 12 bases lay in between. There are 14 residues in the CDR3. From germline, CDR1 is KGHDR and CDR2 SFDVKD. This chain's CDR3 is CATSEPGYVQPQHF. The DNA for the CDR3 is TGTGCCACCAGTGAACCAGGGTATGTTCAGCCCCAGCATTTT.

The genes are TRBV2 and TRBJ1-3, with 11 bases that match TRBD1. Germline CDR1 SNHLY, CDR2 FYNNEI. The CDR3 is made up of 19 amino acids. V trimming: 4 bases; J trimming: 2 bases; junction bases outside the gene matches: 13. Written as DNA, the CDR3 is TGTGCCAGCAGTGGTCCCGGGACAGGGGGTGTAAGTGCTGGAAACACCATATATTTT. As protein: CASSGPGTGGVSAGNTIYF.